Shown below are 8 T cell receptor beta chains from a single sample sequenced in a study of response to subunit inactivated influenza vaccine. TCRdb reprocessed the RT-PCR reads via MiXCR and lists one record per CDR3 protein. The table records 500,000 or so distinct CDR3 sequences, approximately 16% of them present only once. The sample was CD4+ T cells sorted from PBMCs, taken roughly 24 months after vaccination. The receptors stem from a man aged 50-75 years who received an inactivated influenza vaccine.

Written as DNA, the CDR3 is TGCGCCAGCAGCCCAGCGGGTGGGCAGTTCAACATTCAGTACTTC. Amino acids: CASSPAGGQFNIQYF. The chain has TRBV4-3 and TRBJ2-4, with D perhaps TRBD2 (6 bases). CDR3 length: 15 residues. Deletions cut 4 bases from V and 7 bases from J, with 17 bases between. Germline CDR1 is LGHNA and CDR2 is YSLEER.

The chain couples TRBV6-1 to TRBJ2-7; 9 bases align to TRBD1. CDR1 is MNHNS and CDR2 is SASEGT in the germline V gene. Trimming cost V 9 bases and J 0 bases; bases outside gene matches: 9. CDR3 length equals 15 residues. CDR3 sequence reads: CASGTGSKSSYEQYF. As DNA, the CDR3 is TGTGCCAGTGGGACAGGGAGCAAAAGCTCCTACGAGCAGTACTTC.

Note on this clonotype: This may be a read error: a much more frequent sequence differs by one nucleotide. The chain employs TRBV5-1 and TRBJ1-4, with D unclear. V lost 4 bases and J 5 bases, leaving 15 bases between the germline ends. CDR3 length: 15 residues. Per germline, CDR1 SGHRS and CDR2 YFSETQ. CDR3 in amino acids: CASSAEGNRNEKLFF. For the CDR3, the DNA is TGCGCCAGCAGCGCAGAAGGCAACCGGAATGAAAAACTGTTTTTT.

This CDR3 reads CSAPREGLSDTQYF. The CDR3 bases are TGCAGTGCTCCCCGGGAGGGCCTATCAGATACGCAGTATTTT. This chain uses TRBV20-1 with TRBJ2-3, with 8 bases aligning to TRBD2. Per the germline V gene, CDR1 is DFQATT and CDR2 is SNEGSKA (reference sequence). V gave up 5 bases and J gave up 4 bases; unmatched junction bases: 8. This CDR3 comprises 14 residues.

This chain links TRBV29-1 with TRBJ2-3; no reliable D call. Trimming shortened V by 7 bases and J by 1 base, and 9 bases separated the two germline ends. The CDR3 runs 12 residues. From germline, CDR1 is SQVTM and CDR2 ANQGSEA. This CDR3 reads CSDLDGTDTQYF. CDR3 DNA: TGCAGCGATCTCGACGGCACAGATACGCAGTATTTT.

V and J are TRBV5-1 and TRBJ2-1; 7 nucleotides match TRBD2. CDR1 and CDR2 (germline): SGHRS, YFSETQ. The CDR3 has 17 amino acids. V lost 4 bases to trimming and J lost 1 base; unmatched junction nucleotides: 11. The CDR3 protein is CASSTPEGGGSYNEQFF. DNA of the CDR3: TGCGCCAGCAGCACGCCGGAAGGCGGGGGATCCTACAATGAGCAGTTCTTC.

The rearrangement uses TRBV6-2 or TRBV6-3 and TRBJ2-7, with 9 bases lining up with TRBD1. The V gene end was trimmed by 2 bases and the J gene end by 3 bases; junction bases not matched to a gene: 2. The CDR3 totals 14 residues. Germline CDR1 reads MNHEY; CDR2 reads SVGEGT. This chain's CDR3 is CASSYLGQGYEQYF. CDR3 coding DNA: TGTGCCAGCAGTTACCTGGGACAGGGCTACGAGCAGTACTTC.

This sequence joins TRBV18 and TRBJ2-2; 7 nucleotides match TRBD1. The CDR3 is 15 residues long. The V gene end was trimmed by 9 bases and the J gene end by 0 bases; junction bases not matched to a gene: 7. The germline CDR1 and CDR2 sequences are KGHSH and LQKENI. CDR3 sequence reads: CASSPGQTNTGELFF. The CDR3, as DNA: TGTGCCAGTTCCCCGGGACAGACGAACACCGGGGAGCTGTTTTTT.